Listed here are 6 T cell receptor beta chains from one sample, sequenced in a study of OX40 agonist ivuxolimab in advanced cancers. Sequencing used immunoSEQ multiplex PCR; TCRdb keeps in-frame clones, though not all of them. The table lists about 79,000 clones, approximately 92% of them singletons. The sequencing used CD4+ or CD8+ T cells sorted from blood, collected in a trial of the OX40 agonist ivuxolimab. Every receptor here comes from an adult with an advanced solid tumor such as melanoma, head and neck, liver or kidney cancer.

This rearrangement joins TRBV11-2 to TRBJ2-3; tentatively, D is TRBD1 or TRBD2 (5 bases each). The germline gives CDR1 SGHAT, CDR2 FQNNGV. The CDR3 is 12 amino acids. V lost 5 bases and J lost 11, with 14 bases in between. CDR3 sequence: CASSGDPRRQYF. The CDR3 DNA reads TGTGCCAGCAGCGGGGACCCCCGAAGGCAGTATTTT.

The chain uses TRBV19 and TRBJ1-2; tentative D call: TRBD1 (5 bases). Between the trimmed V and J ends, which lost 3 bases and 5 bases, there was a span of 22 bases. This CDR3 has 17 residues. In germline, CDR1 is LNHDA, CDR2 SQIVND (reference sequence). In DNA, the CDR3 is TGTGCCAGTAGTATGGACAACTCATGGGGTCTAGGGTATGGCTACACCTTC. Translating it yields CASSMDNSWGLGYGYTF.

DNA of the CDR3: TGTGCCAGCAGTGCACAGGGGTCGTATGGCTACACCTTC. Translating it yields CASSAQGSYGYTF. The chain joins TRBV25-1 to TRBJ1-2; the match to TRBD1 covers 7 bases. Germline loops: CDR1 MGHDK, CDR2 SYGVNS. Losses at the gene ends were 4 bases for V and 5 bases for J; bases not matched to a gene: 4. This CDR3 has 13 residues.

Notes on this clone: Relative to the germline gene, one junction end is altered; a read error may explain this. The genes are TRBV7-7 and TRBJ2-5; D ambiguous. This CDR3 is built from 16 residues. The germline gives CDR1 SSHAT, CDR2 FNYEAQ (reference sequence). Written as DNA, the CDR3 is TGTGCTAGCAGCTTAGAAGTCGGTGGTAGCCGGGCAATAAAGTACTTC. Its translation: CASSLEVGGSRAIKYF.

The V call is TRBV6-1, the J call TRBJ2-7, with D tentatively TRBD2 (5 bases). The CDR3 spans 15 residues. The germline V gene encodes CDR1 MNHNS and CDR2 SASEGT. The V end was cut by 2 bases, the J end by 0 bases, with 11 bases between. CDR3 DNA sequence: TGTGCCAGCAGTGAACGGAGGCGAAGCTCCTACGAGCAGTACTTC. Encoded protein: CASSERRRSSYEQYF.

The V gene is TRBV4-3, the J gene TRBJ1-2; D call uncertain. The CDR3 consists of 14 residues. The V gene's germline CDR1 is LGHNA and CDR2 YSLEER. Deletions cut 0 bases from V and 6 bases from J, with 11 bases between. CDR3 region: CASSQDLNGNGYTF. The CDR3, as DNA: TGCGCCAGCAGCCAAGATTTAAACGGTAATGGCTACACCTTC.